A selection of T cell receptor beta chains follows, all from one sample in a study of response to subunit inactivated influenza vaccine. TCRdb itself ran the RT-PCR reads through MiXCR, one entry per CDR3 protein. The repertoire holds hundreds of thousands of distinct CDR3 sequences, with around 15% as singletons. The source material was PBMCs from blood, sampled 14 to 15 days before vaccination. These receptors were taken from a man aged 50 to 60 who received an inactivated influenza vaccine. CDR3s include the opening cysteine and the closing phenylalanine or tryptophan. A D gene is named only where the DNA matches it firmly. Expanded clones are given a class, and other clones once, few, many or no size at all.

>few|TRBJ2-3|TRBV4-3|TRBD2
CASSRGRASGGDTQYF
TGCGCCAGCAGCCGTGGGAGGGCTAGCGGGGGAGATACGCAGTATTTT
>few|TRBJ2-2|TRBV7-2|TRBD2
CASSLRAGANTGELFF
TGTGCCAGCAGCTTAAGAGCGGGAGCGAACACCGGGGAGCTGTTTTTT
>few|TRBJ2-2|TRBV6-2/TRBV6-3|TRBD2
CASSYAPGTSGSQSTGELFF
TGTGCCAGCAGTTACGCCCCCGGGACTAGCGGGAGTCAGAGCACCGGGGAGCTGTTTTTT
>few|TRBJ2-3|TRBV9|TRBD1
CASSDPRTGATDTQYF
TGTGCCAGCAGCGACCCTCGGACAGGGGCGACAGATACGCAGTATTTT
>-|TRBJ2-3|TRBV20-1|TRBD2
CSAKTYRGGGISDTQYF
TGCAGTGCAAAGACTTATCGCGGGGGAGGTATTTCAGATACGCAGTATTTT
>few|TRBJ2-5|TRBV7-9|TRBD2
CASTFLAGGPGETQYF
TGTGCCAGCACCTTCTTAGCGGGAGGGCCGGGAGAGACCCAGTACTTC
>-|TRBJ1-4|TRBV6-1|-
CASSTPSYNMRVEKLFF
TGTGCCAGCAGCACTCCTTCATACAATATGCGGGTCGAAAAACTGTTTTTT
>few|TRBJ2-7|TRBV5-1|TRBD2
CASSPGTSGGHEQYF
TGCGCCAGCAGCCCTGGGACTAGCGGGGGTCACGAGCAGTACTTC
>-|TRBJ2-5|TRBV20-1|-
CSAWTSYQETQYF
TGCAGTGCTTGGACCTCGTACCAAGAGACCCAGTACTTC
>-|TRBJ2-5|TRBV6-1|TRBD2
CASSLAGGIQETQYF
TGTGCCAGCAGTCTAGCGGGGGGAATCCAAGAGACCCAGTACTTC
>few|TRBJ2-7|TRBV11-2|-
CASSAQRTQAQYF
TGTGCCAGCAGCGCGCAGAGAACCCAGGCGCAGTACTTC
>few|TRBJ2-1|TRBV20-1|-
CSARRANSYNEQFF
TGCAGTGCTAGGAGGGCCAACTCCTACAATGAGCAGTTCTTC
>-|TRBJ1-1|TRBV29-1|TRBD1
CSVTGDAGFGAFF
TGCAGCGTTACAGGGGATGCGGGGTTTGGAGCTTTCTTT
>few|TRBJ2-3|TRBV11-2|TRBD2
CASSLTWTSGISGDTQYF
TGTGCCAGCAGCTTAACTTGGACTAGCGGGATCAGTGGAGATACGCAGTATTTT
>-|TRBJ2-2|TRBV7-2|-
CASSPEAQGELFF
TGTGCCAGCAGCCCCGAGGCTCAGGGGGAGCTGTTTTTT
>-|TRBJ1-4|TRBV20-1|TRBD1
CSAMDRGSEKLFF
TGCAGTGCGATGGACAGGGGGAGTGAAAAACTGTTTTTT
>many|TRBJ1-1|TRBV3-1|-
CASSQGRNTEAFF
TGTGCCAGCAGCCAAGGAAGGAACACTGAAGCTTTCTTT
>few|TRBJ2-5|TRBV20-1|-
CSASLRDDETQYF
TGCAGTGCTAGCCTCCGGGACGATGAGACCCAGTACTTC
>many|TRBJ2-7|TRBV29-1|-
CSAAGGESYEQYF
TGCAGCGCCGCTGGCGGGGAAAGCTACGAGCAGTACTTC
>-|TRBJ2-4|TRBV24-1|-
CATSDLAGNIQYF
TGTGCCACCAGTGACCTCGCGGGAAACATTCAGTACTTC
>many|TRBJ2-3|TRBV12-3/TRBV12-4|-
CASSFGGPTDTQYF
TGTGCCAGCAGTTTTGGGGGCCCAACAGATACGCAGTATTTT
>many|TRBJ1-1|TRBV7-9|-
CASSLAGANTEAFF
TGTGCCAGCAGCTTAGCAGGGGCGAACACTGAAGCTTTCTTT
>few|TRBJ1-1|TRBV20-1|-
CSARRNVGNTEAFF
TGCAGTGCTAGACGAAACGTGGGGAACACTGAAGCTTTCTTT
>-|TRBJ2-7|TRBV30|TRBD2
CAWSPEVRTSGRNEQYF
TGTGCCTGGAGTCCAGAAGTAAGAACTAGCGGGAGGAACGAGCAGTACTTC
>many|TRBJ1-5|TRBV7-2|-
CASSLVRQGSSNQPQHF
TGTGCCAGCAGCTTAGTGAGGCAGGGCAGCAGCAATCAGCCCCAGCATTTT
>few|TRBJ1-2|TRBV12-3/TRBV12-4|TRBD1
CASSSGQYYGYTF
TGTGCCAGCAGTTCGGGACAGTACTATGGCTACACCTTC
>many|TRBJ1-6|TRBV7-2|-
CASSFGGRVNSPLHF
TGTGCCAGCAGCTTCGGGGGCAGGGTCAATTCACCCCTCCACTTT
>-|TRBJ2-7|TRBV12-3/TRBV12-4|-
CASSTLVLAGPYEQYF
TGTGCCAGCAGTACCCTAGTGTTGGCGGGTCCCTACGAGCAGTACTTC
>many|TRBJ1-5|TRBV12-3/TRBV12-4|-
CASSRAVGNQPQHF
TGTGCCAGCTCGAGAGCCGTTGGGAATCAGCCCCAGCATTTT
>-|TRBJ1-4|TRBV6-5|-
CASSYGQINEKLFF
TGTGCCAGCAGTTACGGACAGATTAATGAAAAACTGTTTTTT
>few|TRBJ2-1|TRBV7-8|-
CASSERTGSYNEQFF
TGTGCCAGCAGCGAACGGACGGGGTCCTACAATGAGCAGTTCTTC
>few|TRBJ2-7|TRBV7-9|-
CASSLGRVAPYEQYF
TGTGCCAGCAGCTTAGGCCGGGTAGCCCCCTACGAGCAGTACTTC
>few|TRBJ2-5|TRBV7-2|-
CASSLGPTGTQYF
TGTGCCAGCAGCTTAGGACCCACCGGGACCCAGTACTTC
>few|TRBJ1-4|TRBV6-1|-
CASSLRGNSREKLFF
TGTGCCAGCAGTCTAAGGGGAAACTCTAGGGAAAAACTGTTTTTT
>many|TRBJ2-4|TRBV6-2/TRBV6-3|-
CASKTELAKNIQYF
TGTGCCAGCAAAACAGAGCTAGCCAAAAACATTCAGTACTTC
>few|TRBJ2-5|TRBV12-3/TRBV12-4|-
CASTPGAGRETQYF
TGTGCCAGCACCCCGGGGGCAGGGCGAGAGACCCAGTACTTC
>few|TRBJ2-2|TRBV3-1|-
CASSHRMGPELFF
TGTGCCAGCAGCCACCGCATGGGTCCGGAGCTGTTTTTT
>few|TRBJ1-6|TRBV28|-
CASSSAPSPLHF
TGTGCCAGCAGTTCCGCCCCTTCACCCCTCCACTTT
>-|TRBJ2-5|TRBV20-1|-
CSARDGQGDAETQYF
TGCAGTGCTAGAGATGGTCAGGGTGATGCAGAGACCCAGTACTTC
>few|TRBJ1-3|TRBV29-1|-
CSVELPRTESGNTIYF
TGCAGCGTTGAGCTACCTAGGACGGAATCTGGAAACACCATATATTTT
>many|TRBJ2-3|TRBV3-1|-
CASSQAGPSTDTQYF
TGTGCCAGCAGCCAAGCGGGACCTAGCACAGATACGCAGTATTTT
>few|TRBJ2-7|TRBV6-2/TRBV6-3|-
CASSYSYAGVYEQYF
TGTGCCAGCAGTTACTCGTATGCAGGGGTCTACGAGCAGTACTTC